The T cell receptor beta chain described here comes from a study of T cell responses to AZD1222 COVID-19 vaccine. This CDR3 is 14 amino acids long. V lost 1 base and J 3 bases, leaving 10 bases between the germline ends. The V gene's germline CDR1 is LGHDT and CDR2 YNNKEL (reference sequence). The data were produced by immunoSEQ multiplex PCR, yet TCRdb's version contains in-frame clones alone and is incomplete. The sample lists 95,000 to 150,000 clones, roughly 90% occurring once. This clone was seen more than once but under ten times. The receptor was isolated from an adult in good health. The chain combines TRBV3-1 (or the pseudogene TRBV3-2) with TRBJ2-7; possibly TRBD2 for D (6 bases). The sequencing here drew on peripheral blood, taken on day 0 of AZD1222 vaccination. The CDR3 DNA sequence: TGTGCCAGCAGCCAAGGCGGGATGGGCTACGAGCAGTACTTC. Residues: CASSQGGMGYEQYF.